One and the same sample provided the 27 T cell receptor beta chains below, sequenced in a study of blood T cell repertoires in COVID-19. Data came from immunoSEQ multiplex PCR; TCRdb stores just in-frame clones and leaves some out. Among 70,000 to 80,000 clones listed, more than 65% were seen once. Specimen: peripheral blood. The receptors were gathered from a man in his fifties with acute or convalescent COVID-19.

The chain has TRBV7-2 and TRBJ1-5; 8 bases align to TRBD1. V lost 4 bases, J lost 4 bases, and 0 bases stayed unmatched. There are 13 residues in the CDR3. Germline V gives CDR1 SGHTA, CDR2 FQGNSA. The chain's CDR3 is CASSWTGNQPQHF. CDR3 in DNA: TGTGCCAGCAGCTGGACAGGGAATCAGCCCCAGCATTTT. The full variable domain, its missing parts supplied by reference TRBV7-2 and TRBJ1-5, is GAGVSQSPSNKVTEKGKDVELRCDPISGHTALYWYRQSLGQGLEFLIYFQGNSAPDKSGLPSDRFSAERTGGSVSTLTIQRTQQEDSAVYLCASSWTGNQPQHFGDGTRLSIL.

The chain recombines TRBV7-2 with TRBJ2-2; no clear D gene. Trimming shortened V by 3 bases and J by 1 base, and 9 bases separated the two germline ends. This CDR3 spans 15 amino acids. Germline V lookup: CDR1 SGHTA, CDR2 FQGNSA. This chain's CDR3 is CASSLYPRNTGELFF. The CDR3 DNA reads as TGTGCCAGCAGCTTGTATCCCAGGAACACCGGGGAGCTGTTTTTT.

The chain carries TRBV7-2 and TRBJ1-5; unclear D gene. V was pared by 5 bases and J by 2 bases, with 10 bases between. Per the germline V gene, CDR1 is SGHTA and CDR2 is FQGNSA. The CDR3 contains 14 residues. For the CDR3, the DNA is TGTGCCAGCAGCCAAGGACTAGGCAATCAGCCCCAGCATTTT. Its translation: CASSQGLGNQPQHF.

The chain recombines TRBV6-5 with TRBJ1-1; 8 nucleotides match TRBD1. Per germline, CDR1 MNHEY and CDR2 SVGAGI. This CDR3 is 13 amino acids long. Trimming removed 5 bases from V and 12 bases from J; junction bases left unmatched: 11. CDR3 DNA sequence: TGTGCCAGCAGTCCGCGAGGACAGGGTGTGACTTTCTTT. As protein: CASSPRGQGVTFF.

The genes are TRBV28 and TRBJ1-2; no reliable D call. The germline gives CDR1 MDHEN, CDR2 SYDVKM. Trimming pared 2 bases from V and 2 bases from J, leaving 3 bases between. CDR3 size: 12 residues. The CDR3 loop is CASSLRNYGYTF. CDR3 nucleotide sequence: TGTGCCAGCAGTTTACGGAACTATGGCTACACCTTC.

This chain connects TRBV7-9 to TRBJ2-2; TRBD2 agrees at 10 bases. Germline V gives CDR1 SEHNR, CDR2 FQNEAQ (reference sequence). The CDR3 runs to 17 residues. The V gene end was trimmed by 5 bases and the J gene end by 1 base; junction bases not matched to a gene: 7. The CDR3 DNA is TGTGCCAGCAGCCCCCCTAGCGGGGGCATGAACACCGGGGAGCTGTTTTTT. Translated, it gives CASSPPSGGMNTGELFF.

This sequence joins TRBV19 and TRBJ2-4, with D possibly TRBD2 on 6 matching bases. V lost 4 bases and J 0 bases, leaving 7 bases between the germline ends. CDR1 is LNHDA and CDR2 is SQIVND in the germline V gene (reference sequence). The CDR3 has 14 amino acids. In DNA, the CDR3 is TGTGCCAGTAGTAAGGGACTAGCCAAAAACATTCAGTACTTC. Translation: CASSKGLAKNIQYF.

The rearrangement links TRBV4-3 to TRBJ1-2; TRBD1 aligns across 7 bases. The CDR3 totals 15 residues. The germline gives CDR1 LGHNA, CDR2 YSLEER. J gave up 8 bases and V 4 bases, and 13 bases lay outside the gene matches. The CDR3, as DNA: TGCGCCAGCAGCCCTGTAACAGGGGTAACGGGGGGCTACACCTTC. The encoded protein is CASSPVTGVTGGYTF.

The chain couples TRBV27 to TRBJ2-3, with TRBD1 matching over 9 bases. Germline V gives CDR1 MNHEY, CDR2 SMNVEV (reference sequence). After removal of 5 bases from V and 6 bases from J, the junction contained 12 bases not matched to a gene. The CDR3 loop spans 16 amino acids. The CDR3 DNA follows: TGTGCCAGCAGTCCAGAAGGGGACAGGGTGAGGGATACGCAGTATTTT. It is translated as CASSPEGDRVRDTQYF.

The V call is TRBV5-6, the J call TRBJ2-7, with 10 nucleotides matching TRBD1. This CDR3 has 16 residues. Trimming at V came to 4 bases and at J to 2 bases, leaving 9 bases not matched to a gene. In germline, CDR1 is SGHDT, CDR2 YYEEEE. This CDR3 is CASSKGQGSLTYEQYF. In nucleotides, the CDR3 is TGTGCCAGCAGCAAGGGACAGGGGAGTTTAACCTACGAGCAGTACTTC.

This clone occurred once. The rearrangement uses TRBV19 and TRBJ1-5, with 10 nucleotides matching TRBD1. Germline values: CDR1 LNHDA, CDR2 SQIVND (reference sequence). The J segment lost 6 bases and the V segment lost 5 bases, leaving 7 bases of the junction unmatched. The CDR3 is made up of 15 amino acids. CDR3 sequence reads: CASSEDDRGLQPQHF. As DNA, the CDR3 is TGTGCCAGTAGTGAGGATGACAGGGGGCTTCAGCCCCAGCATTTT.

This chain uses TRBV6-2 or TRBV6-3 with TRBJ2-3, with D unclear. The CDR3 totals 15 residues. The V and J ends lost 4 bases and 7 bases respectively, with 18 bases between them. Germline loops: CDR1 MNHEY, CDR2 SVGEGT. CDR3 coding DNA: TGTGCCAGCAGTTTGGAGAGGTCGGGTATCAATACGCAGTATTTT. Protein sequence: CASSLERSGINTQYF.

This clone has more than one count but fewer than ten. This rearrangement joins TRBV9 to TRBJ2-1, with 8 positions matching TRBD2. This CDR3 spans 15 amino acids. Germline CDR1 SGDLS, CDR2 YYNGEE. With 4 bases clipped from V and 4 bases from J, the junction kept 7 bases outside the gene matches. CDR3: CASSPQAGGYNEQFF. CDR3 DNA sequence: TGTGCCAGCAGCCCCCAGGCGGGAGGATACAATGAGCAGTTCTTC.

For the CDR3, the DNA is TGTGCCAGTAGTTCCCGGACAGACCCTCCCTATGGCTACACCTTC. Its translation: CASSSRTDPPYGYTF. The chain couples TRBV19 to TRBJ1-2, with a possible D match to TRBD1 (6 bases). CDR3 length: 15 amino acids. Germline V CDR1 and CDR2: LNHDA, SQIVND (reference sequence). V dropped 5 bases and J dropped 4 bases, with 17 bases sitting between them.

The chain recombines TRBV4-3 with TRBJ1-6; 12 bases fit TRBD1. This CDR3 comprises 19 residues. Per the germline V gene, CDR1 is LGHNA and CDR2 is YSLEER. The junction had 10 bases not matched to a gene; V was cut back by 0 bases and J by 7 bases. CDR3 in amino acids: CASSQEMGTGGAGNSPLHF. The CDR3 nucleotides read TGCGCCAGCAGCCAAGAAATGGGGACAGGGGGCGCCGGGAATTCACCCCTCCACTTT.

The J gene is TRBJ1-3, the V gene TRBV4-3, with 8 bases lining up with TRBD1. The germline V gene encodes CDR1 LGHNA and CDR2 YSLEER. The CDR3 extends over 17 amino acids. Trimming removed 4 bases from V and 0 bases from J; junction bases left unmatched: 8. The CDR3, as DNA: TGCGCCAGCAGCCCCCTGGGACAGGAAATCTCTGGAAACACCATATATTTT. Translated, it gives CASSPLGQEISGNTIYF.

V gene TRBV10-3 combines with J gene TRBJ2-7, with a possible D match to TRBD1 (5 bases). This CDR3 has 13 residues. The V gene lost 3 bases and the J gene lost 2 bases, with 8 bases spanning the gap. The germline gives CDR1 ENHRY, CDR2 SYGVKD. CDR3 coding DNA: TGTGCCATCAGTGAATGGACAACCTACGAGCAGTACTTC. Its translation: CAISEWTTYEQYF.

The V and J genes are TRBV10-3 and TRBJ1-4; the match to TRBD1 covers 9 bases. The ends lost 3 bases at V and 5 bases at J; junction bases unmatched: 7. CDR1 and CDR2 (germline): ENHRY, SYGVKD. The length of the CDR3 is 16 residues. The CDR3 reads CAISEVSGQGNEKLFF. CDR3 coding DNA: TGTGCCATCAGTGAAGTTTCGGGACAGGGAAATGAAAAACTGTTTTTT.

The CDR3 DNA is TGTGCCAGCAGGGCGGGTCCGGGAGAGACCCAGTACTTC. This codes for CASRAGPGETQYF. The chain links TRBV2 to TRBJ2-5; weak D call: TRBD2 (5 bases). Germline V gene data show CDR1 as SNHLY and CDR2 as FYNNEI. V dropped 6 bases and J dropped 4 bases, with 12 bases sitting between them. This CDR3 has 13 amino acids.

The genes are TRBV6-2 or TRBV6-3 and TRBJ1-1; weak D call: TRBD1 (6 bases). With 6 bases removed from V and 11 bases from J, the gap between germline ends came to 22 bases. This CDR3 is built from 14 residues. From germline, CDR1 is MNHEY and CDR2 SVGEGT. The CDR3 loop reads CASSRGGEKSGAFF. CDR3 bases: TGTGCCAGCAGCAGAGGGGGAGAGAAATCAGGGGCTTTCTTT.

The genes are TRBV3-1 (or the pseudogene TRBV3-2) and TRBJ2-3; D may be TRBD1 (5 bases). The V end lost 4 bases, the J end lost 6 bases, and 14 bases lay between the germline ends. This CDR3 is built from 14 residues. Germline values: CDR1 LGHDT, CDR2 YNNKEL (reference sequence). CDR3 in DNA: TGTGCCAGCAGCCCCTCGGTCCAGGGCGATACGCAGTATTTT. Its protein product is CASSPSVQGDTQYF.

The DNA for the CDR3 is TGTGCCAGCAGCTTATCGCAGGCCCCGGGGGAGACCCAGTACTTC. Translating gives CASSLSQAPGETQYF. The chain joins TRBV7-9 to TRBJ2-5, with D perhaps matching TRBD2 (5 bases). From germline, CDR1 is SEHNR and CDR2 FQNEAQ (reference sequence). The CDR3 is 15 amino acids. Between the trimmed V and J ends, which lost 2 bases and 5 bases, there was a span of 15 bases.

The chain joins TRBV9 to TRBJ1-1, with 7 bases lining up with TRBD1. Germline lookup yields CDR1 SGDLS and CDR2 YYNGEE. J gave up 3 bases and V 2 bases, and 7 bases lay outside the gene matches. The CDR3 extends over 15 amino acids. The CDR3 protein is CASSVDRARDTEAFF. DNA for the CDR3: TGTGCCAGCAGCGTTGACAGGGCCCGAGACACTGAAGCTTTCTTT.

Here the CDR3 DNA reads TGTGCCAGCAGCTTGGACCCTAGCGGGAGGCCTTACAATGAGCAGTTCTTC. The encoded protein is CASSLDPSGRPYNEQFF. This chain connects TRBV5-5 to TRBJ2-1; TRBD2 matches 11 bases. CDR3 length: 17 residues. V gave up 0 bases and J gave up 4 bases; unmatched junction bases: 6. CDR1 and CDR2 (germline): SGHKS, YYEKEE (reference sequence).

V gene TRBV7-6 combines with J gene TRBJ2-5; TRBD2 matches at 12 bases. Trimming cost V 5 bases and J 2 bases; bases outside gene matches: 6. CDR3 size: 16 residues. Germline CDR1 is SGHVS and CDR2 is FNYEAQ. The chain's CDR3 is CASSRGGTSGQETQYF. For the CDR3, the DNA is TGTGCCAGCAGCCGGGGTGGGACTAGCGGGCAAGAGACCCAGTACTTC.

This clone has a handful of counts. The CDR3 loop reads CASRATTGFTEAFF. CDR3 nucleotides: TGCGCCAGCAGGGCCACCACAGGGTTCACTGAAGCTTTCTTT. The V and J genes are TRBV4-1 and TRBJ1-1; D is possibly TRBD1 (6 bases). Trimming removed 6 bases at V and 4 bases at J, with 15 bases between. The CDR3 is 14 amino acids. Germline loops: CDR1 MGHRA, CDR2 YSYEKL.

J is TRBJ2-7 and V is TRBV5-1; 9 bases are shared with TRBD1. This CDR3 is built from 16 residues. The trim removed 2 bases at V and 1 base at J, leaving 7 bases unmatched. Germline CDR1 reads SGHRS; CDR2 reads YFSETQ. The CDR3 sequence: CASSFSPGQGSYEQYF. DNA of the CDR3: TGCGCCAGCAGCTTCTCGCCGGGACAGGGTTCCTACGAGCAGTACTTC.